This T cell receptor (beta chain) was found in a study of post-analysis software for immune sequencing data (dated by TCRdb to the mid-2010s). Turning to the overall study: Disease courses on record covered relapsing-remitting, secondary progressive and progressive-relapsing multiple sclerosis, though some patients had no subtype annotation. The multiple sclerosis patient repertoires were compared with around ten previously published healthy control repertoires from donors aged about 6 to 28 years. A subset of samples was prepared in parallel using single-end sample barcoding, then pooled and co-amplified after Illumina adapter ligation.

The full study reports these points: Patients showed significantly higher frequencies than controls for a handful of TRBV segments, among them TRBV5-6, TRBV5-1 and TRBV20-1. Direct clustering with F measure revealed strong co-clustering of samples prepared in the same batch, which led to a batch-effect correction. The control group was slightly older than the multiple sclerosis patient group. Compared with controls, multiple sclerosis patients had significantly lower normalized Chao1 diversity, a finding suggesting substantial peripheral T-cell clonal expansion.

This clonotype was counted between two and nine times. Its antigen is currently not known. No qualities accompany the bases; no much larger clone lies one base away. Clipping removes 7 bases from V and 3 bases from J, with 8 as the unmatched junction base count. CDR1 and CDR2 were assigned from the germline V gene as SQVTM and ANQGSEA. The CDR3 sequence holds 15 residues, the cysteine and phenylalanine included. The DNA shown is the 45-base CDR3, in frame from base 1. To demonstrate the VDJtools post-analysis software, the study profiled TCR beta repertoires from the peripheral blood of around 13 young patients with multiple sclerosis. The patients with multiple sclerosis were children and adolescents between about 6 and 16 years of age. The protocol used for the library was PCR. TCRdb lists the instrument as Illumina HiSeq 2500. Unique molecular identifiers were incorporated into TCR beta cDNA libraries to reduce PCR and sequencing biases. Per 1 to 10 million input T cells, roughly 500,000 cDNA molecules were obtained, such that each molecule approximated one T cell. The same protocol used for the earlier healthy control dataset was applied to prepare and sequence the patient libraries. Within a given batch, samples were prepared together, multiplexed and sequenced on the same HiSeq lane. Per the authors' processing: MIGEC handled the raw barcoded reads, throwing out single-read molecular identifier groups before consensus assembly and CDR3 extraction. Clonotype tables were post-analysed with VDJtools, and diversity was normalized by down-sampling all datasets to the smallest sample size. In repertoire overlap clustering, CDR3 amino acid sequences, but not nucleotide sequences, were matched to correct batch-related cross-sample contamination. TCRdb ran its own pipeline on the public reads, namely fastp trimming at Q25 and MiXCR clone calling, and kept in-frame beta chains. Each entry is one CDR3 protein sequence, shown with its most common DNA and genes. Here the V and J calls rest on TCRdb's processing, not on the authors' analysis. Within this sample are roughly 800,000 distinct CDR3 sequences, with approximately 50% of them counted one time only. Approximately 4.2% of the sample is held by the ten biggest clonotypes.

The chain uses TRBV29-1 and TRBJ2-1; TRBD2 lines up with 11 middle nucleotides. The TCR sequence derives from a girl aged 5-17 years with multiple sclerosis. Sequencing used blood. The encoded CDR3 is CSASYGTSGYNEQFF. DNA sequence: TGCAGCGCCTCATACGGGACTAGCGGCTACAATGAGCAGTTCTTC.